This T cell receptor (beta chain) was sequenced during a study of cytomegalovirus exposure and HLA in healthy donors. Study results and limitations: The productive fraction for most TCR beta V segments was about 90% or about 30% in an earlier analysis. Reportedly, fewer N-insertions than the 666-donor mean appeared in an Asian-associated ancestry cluster in a later analysis. There were some public TCRs occurring in many donors, but most TCR sequences were rare.

Healthy people donating bone marrow made up the donors. The PCR had 60 Vbeta and 13 Jbeta primers. The assay was immunoSEQ multiplex PCR, and TCRdb's table has in-frame clones only and misses some. The data show some 160,000 clones, about 80% seen once. CDR1 is SGHNT and CDR2 is YENEEA in the germline V gene. This CDR3 spans 13 amino acids. Germline trimming cut 0 bases from V and 8 bases from J; bases unmatched to any gene: 2. Concerning this clone itself: Its antigen is not known.

Sequenced material: PBMCs. The rearrangement links TRBV11-3 to TRBJ1-1; 8 positions agree with TRBD1. This sequence was found in a woman aged 50 to 65 in good health and CMV-seronegative. The CDR3 DNA sequence: TGTGCCAGCAGCTTAGACCCAGGGGGCGAAGCTTTCTTT. Translated, it gives CASSLDPGGEAFF.